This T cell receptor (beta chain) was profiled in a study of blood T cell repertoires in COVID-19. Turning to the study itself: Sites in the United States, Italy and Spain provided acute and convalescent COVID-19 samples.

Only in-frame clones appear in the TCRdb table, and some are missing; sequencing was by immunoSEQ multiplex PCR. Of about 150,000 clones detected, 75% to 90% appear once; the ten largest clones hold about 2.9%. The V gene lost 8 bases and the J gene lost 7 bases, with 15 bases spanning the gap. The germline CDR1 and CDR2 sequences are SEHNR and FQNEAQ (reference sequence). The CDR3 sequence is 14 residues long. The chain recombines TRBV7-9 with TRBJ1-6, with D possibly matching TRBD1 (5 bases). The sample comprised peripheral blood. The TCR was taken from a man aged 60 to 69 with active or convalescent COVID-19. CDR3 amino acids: CASRLRDMNSPLHF. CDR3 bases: TGTGCCAGCCGGCTCAGGGATATGAATTCACCCCTCCACTTT.